What follows is one T cell receptor (beta chain) and its context. The data were taken from a study of blood T cell repertoires in COVID-19. As for the study in general: Collection of acute and convalescent COVID-19 samples took place in the United States, Italy and Spain. Sample material is recorded as cDNA or gDNA derived from T cells, B-cell-depleted T cells, or PBMCs.

Sequenced by immunoSEQ multiplex PCR; TCRdb stores in-frame clones only, minus some. The sample shows 150,000 to 200,000 clones, over 75% of them seen only once. The germline CDR1 and CDR2 sequences are MNHEY and SMNVEV (reference sequence). Trimming left V 5 bases short and J 8 bases short, with 11 bases between. CDR3 length equals 12 residues. The source of this sequence is a human donor in a cohort sampled during active COVID-19. The chain combines TRBV27 with TRBJ2-3, with D hard to call. The source material was peripheral blood. The CDR3 nucleotides are TGTGCCAGCAGTGGAGTTCGTGGTACGCAGTATTTT. Translation: CASSGVRGTQYF.